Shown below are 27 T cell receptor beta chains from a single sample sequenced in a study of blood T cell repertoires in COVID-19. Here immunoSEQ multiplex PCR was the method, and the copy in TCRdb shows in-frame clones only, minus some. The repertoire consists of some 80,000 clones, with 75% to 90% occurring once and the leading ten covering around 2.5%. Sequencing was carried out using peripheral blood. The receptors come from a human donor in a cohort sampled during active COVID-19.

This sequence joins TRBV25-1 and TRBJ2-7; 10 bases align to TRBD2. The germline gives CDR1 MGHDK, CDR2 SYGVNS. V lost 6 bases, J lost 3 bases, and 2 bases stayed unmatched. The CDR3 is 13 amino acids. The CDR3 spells CASRPSGSYEQYF. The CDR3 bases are TGTGCCAGCAGACCTAGCGGGAGCTACGAGCAGTACTTC.

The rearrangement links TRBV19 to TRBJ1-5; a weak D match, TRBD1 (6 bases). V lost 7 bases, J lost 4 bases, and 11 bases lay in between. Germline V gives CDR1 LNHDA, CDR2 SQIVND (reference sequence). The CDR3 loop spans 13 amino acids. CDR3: CASTGQLNQPQHF. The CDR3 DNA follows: TGTGCCAGTACCGGACAGCTGAATCAGCCCCAGCATTTT.

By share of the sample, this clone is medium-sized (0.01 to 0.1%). CDR3 in DNA: TGTGCCAGTAGTACGATTACACAGGGGGACCATGGCTACACCTTC. It specifies CASSTITQGDHGYTF. J is TRBJ1-2 and V is TRBV19, with 8 positions matching TRBD1. V dropped 4 bases and J dropped 6; count of bases not matched to a gene: 10. CDR3 size: 15 residues. The V gene's germline CDR1 is LNHDA and CDR2 SQIVND (reference sequence).

The CDR3 DNA reads as TGCGCCAGCAGTCAACCTCGAGGACAGGGGAACACCGGGGAGCTGTTTTTT. Protein: CASSQPRGQGNTGELFF. The V call is TRBV23-1, the J call TRBJ2-2; 8 positions agree with TRBD1. TRBV23-1 is an ORF, and what it does is uncertain. V was pared by 2 bases and J by 1 base, with 6 bases of the junction left unmatched. The CDR3 consists of 17 residues.

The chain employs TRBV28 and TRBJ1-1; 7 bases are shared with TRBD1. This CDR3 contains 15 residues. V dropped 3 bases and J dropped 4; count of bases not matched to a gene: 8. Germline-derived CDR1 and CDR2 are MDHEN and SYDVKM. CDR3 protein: CASSFDRVEGTEAFF. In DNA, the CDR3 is TGTGCCAGCAGTTTTGACAGGGTGGAAGGCACTGAAGCTTTCTTT.

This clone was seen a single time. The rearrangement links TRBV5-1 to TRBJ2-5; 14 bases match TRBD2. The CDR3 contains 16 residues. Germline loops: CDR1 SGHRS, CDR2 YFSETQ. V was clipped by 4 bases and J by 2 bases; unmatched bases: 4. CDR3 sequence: CASSAGLAGGQETQYF. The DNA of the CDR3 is TGCGCCAGCAGCGCAGGACTAGCGGGGGGACAAGAGACCCAGTACTTC.

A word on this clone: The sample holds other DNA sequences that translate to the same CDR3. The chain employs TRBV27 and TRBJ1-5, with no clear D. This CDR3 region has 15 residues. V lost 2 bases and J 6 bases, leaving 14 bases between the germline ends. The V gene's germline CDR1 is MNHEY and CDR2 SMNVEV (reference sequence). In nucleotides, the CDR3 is TGTGCCAGCAGTTTAAGTTCCGGGGTGGGTCAGCCCCAGCATTTT. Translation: CASSLSSGVGQPQHF.

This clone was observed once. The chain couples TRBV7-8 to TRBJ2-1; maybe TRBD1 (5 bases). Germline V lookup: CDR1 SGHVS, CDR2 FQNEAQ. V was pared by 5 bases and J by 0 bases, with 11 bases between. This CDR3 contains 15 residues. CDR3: CASSIRVASYNEQFF. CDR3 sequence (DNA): TGTGCCAGCAGCATCAGGGTTGCCTCCTACAATGAGCAGTTCTTC.

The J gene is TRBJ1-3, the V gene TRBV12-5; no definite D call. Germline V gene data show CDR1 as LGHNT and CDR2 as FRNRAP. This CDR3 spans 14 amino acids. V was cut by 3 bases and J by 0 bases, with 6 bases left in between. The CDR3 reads CASGFSGSGNTIYF. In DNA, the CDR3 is TGTGCTAGTGGTTTCTCAGGCTCTGGAAACACCATATATTTT. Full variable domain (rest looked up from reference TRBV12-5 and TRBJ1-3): DARVTQTPRHKVTEMGQEVTMRCQPILGHNTVFWYRQTMMQGLELLAYFRNRAPLDDSGMPKDRFSAEMPDATLATLKIQPSEPRDSAVYFCASGFSGSGNTIYFGEGSWLTVV.

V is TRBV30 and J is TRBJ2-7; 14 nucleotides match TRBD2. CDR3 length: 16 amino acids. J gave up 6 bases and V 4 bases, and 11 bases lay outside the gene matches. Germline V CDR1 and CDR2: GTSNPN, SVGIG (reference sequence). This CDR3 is CAWTGLAGASTLEQYF. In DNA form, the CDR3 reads TGTGCCTGGACGGGACTAGCGGGAGCTAGCACTCTCGAGCAGTACTTC.

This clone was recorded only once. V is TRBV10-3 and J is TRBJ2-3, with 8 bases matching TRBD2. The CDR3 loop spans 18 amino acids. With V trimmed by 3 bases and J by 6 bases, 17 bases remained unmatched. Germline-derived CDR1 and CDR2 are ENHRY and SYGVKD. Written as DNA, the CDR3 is TGTGCCATCAGTGACCCGGGGACTAGGGGCCCATCCATCGATACGCAGTATTTT. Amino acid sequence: CAISDPGTRGPSIDTQYF.

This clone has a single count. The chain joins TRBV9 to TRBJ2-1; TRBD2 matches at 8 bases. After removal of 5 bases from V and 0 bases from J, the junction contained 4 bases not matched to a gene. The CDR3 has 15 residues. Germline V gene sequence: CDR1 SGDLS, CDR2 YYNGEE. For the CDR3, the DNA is TGTGCCAGCAGTGAGAGCGGGAGCTCCTACAATGAGCAGTTCTTC. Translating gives CASSESGSSYNEQFF.

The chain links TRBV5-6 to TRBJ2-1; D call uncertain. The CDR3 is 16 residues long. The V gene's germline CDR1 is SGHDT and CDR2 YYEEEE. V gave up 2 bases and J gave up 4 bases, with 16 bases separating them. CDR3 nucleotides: TGTGCCAGCAGCTTTTCTACCCTAGAGATATACAATGAGCAGTTCTTC. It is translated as CASSFSTLEIYNEQFF.

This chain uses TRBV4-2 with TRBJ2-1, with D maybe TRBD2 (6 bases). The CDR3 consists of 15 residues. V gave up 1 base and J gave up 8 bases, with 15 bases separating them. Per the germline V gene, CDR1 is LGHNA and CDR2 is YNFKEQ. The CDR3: CASSQVGGPPDEQFF. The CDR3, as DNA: TGTGCCAGCAGCCAAGTAGGAGGGCCGCCTGATGAGCAGTTCTTC.

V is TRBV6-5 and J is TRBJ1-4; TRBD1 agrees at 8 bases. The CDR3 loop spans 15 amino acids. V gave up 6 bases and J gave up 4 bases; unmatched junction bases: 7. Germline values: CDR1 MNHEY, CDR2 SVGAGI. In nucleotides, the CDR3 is TGTGCCAGCAGATCACAGGGGGGCAATAATGAAAAACTGTTTTTT. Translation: CASRSQGGNNEKLFF.

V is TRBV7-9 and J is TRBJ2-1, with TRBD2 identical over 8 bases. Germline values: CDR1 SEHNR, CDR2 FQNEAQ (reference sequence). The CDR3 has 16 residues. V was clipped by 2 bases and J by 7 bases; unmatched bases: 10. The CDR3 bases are TGTGCCAGCAGCTTATCTGGTAGCGGGGTGCTTAATGAGCAGTTCTTC. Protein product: CASSLSGSGVLNEQFF. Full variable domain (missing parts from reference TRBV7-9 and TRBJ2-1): DTGVSQNPRHKITKRGQNVTFRCDPISEHNRLYWYRQTLGQGPEFLTYFQNEAQLEKSRLLSDRFSAERPKGSFSTLEIQRTEQGDSAMYLCASSLSGSGVLNEQFFGPGTRLTVL.

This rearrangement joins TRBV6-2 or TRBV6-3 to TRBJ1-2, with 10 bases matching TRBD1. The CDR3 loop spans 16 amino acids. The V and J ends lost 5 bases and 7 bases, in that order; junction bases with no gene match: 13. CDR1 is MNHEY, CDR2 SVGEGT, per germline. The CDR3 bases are TGTGCCAGCAGTAATTATCTGACCGGGACAGGGGTTGGCTACACCTTC. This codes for CASSNYLTGTGVGYTF.

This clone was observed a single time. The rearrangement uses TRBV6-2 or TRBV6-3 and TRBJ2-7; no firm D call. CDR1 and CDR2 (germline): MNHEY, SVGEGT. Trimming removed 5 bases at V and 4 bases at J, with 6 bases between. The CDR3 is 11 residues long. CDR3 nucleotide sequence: TGTGCCAGCAGTCGGAGTTACGAGCAGTACTTC. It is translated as CASSRSYEQYF.

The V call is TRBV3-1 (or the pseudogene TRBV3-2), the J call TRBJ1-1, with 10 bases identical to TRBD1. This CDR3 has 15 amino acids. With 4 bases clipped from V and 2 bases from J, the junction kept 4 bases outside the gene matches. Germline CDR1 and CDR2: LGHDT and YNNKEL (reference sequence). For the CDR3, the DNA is TGTGCCAGCAGCCGAGGACAGGGGGTCAACACTGAAGCTTTCTTT. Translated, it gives CASSRGQGVNTEAFF.

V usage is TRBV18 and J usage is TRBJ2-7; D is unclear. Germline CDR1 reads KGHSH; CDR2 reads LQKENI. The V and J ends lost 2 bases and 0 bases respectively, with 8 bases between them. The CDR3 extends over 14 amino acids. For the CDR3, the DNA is TGTGCCAGCTCACCAAGACTCAACTCCTACGAGCAGTACTTC. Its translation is CASSPRLNSYEQYF.

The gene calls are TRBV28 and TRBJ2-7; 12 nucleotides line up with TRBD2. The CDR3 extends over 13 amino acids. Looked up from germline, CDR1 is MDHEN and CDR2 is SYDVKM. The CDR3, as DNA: TGTGGGTTTACTAGCGGGAGGACCTACGAGCAGTACTTC. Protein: CGFTSGRTYEQYF.

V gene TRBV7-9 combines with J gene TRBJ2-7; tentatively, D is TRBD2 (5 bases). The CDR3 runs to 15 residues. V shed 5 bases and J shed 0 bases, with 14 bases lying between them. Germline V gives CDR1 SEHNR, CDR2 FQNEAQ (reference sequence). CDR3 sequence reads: CASSPLPGSSYEQYF. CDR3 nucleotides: TGTGCCAGCAGCCCTCTCCCGGGGAGCTCCTACGAGCAGTACTTC.

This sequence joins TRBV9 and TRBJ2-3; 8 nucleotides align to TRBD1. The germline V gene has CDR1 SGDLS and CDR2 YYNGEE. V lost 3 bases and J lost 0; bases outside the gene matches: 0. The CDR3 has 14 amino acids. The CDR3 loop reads CASSGTGSTDTQYF. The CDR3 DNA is TGTGCCAGCAGCGGGACAGGGAGCACAGATACGCAGTATTTT.

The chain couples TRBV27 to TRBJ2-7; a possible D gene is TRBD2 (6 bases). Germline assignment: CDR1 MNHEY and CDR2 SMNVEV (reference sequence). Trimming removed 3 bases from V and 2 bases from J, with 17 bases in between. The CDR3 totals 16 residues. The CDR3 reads CASSLGGGVTAYEQYF. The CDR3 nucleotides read TGTGCCAGCAGTTTGGGCGGAGGGGTAACAGCCTACGAGCAGTACTTC.

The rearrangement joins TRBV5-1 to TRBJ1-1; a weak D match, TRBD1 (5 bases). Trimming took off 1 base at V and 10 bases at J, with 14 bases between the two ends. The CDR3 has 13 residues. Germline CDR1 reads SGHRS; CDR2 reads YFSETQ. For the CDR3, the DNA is TGCGCCAGCAGCTTGTCAGGGCCGGAGAGAGCTTTCTTT. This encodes CASSLSGPERAFF. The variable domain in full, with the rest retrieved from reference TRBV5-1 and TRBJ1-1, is KAGVTQTPRYLIKTRGQQVTLSCSPISGHRSVSWYQQTPGQGLQFLFEYFSETQRNKGNFPGRFSGRQFSNSRSEMNVSTLELGDSALYLCASSLSGPERAFFGQGTRLTVV.

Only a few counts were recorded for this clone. The CDR3 loop is CASSQEGGLAGPFQETQYF. CDR3 nucleotides: TGCGCCAGCAGCCAAGAGGGGGGGCTAGCGGGCCCTTTCCAAGAGACCCAGTACTTC. This chain joins TRBV4-3 and TRBJ2-5; 8 bases line up with TRBD2. Trimming took 0 bases from V and 1 from J; bases not matched to a gene: 13. The CDR3 length is 19 residues. Germline CDR1 is LGHNA and CDR2 is YSLEER.

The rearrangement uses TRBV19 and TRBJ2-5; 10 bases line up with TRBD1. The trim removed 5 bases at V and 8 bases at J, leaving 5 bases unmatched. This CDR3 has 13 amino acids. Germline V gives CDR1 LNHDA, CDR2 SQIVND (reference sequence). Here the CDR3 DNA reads TGTGCCAGTAGTGCCCTGACAGGGGGCACCCAGTACTTC. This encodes CASSALTGGTQYF.